The count of the clone carrying this TCR beta chain is one. The CDR3 length is 17 residues. V trimming: 5 bases; J trimming: 3 bases; junction bases outside the gene matches: 14. The V gene's germline CDR1 is SGHAT and CDR2 FQNNGV. As handled by the study authors: How many nucleated cells were present was estimated from reference gene primer amplification. Assay: immunoSEQ multiplex PCR; the TCRdb copy retains only in-frame clones and omits some. The DNA was the basis for D and trimming; V, J and clone size are from that table. Among 180,000 or so clones listed, approximately 84% were seen once. The sample is drawn from a study of blood T cell repertoires in COVID-19. Turning to the study itself: In each case, the material was cDNA or gDNA derived from T cells, B-cell-depleted T cells, or PBMCs.

The sample consisted of peripheral blood. This TCR was sampled from a human donor with acute or convalescent COVID-19. The donor label of this sample is uncertain. The chain is built from TRBV11-2 and TRBJ2-7; 9 bases are a match to TRBD2. CDR3 in amino acids: CASSPLAGDSPNYEQYF. The DNA for the CDR3 is TGTGCCAGCAGCCCGTTAGCGGGAGACTCGCCGAACTACGAGCAGTACTTC.